Presented here are 32 T cell receptor beta chains from one specimen sequenced in a study of T-cell memory formation after mild COVID-19. Each CDR3 protein is one row after TCRdb ran MiXCR on the 5' RACE reads. The sample consists of around 300,000 distinct CDR3 sequences, roughly an eighth of them appearing once. Sequenced sample: PBMCs or a T cell subset sorted from them (not recorded which). All receptors come from a man between 18 and 29 years old who had mild COVID-19 (a few samples of this study predate the infection). Cell type and time point are not known.

This clonotype was seen a few times. The J gene is TRBJ2-2, the V gene TRBV30, with D perhaps matching TRBD2 (5 bases). Germline values: CDR1 GTSNPN, CDR2 SVGIG (reference sequence). The CDR3 loop spans 14 amino acids. Trimming shortened V by 2 bases and J by 0 bases, and 7 bases separated the two germline ends. DNA for the CDR3: TGTGCCTGGAGTTCGCGGGCGAACACCGGGGAGCTGTTTTTT. It translates to CAWSSRANTGELFF.

This clonotype was counted many times. The chain combines TRBV7-9 with TRBJ1-2; tentatively, D is TRBD1 (6 bases). This CDR3 has 14 amino acids. Trimming removed 5 bases at V and 6 bases at J, with 16 bases between. CDR1 is SEHNR and CDR2 is FQNEAQ in the germline V gene (reference sequence). CDR3 loop: CASSLTGLRDGYTF. CDR3 nucleotides: TGTGCCAGCAGCCTCACAGGGCTAAGGGATGGCTACACCTTC.

This clonotype appeared a few times. The J gene is TRBJ2-7, the V gene TRBV14; no reliable D call. CDR1 and CDR2 from the germline V gene are SGHDN and FVKESK. The CDR3 has 14 residues. V gave up 5 bases and J gave up 0 bases, with 11 bases separating them. The CDR3 sequence: CASSIAANSYEQYF. The CDR3 region has the DNA TGTGCCAGCAGCATAGCAGCTAACTCCTACGAGCAGTACTTC.

This clonotype was detected many times. The J gene is TRBJ2-3, the V gene TRBV27, with a tentative D call TRBD2 (6 bases). The CDR3 has 13 amino acids. CDR1 and CDR2 from the germline V gene are MNHEY and SMNVEV (reference sequence). V lost 10 bases, J lost 2 bases, and 13 bases lay in between. CDR3: CATAGRNTDTQYF. CDR3 coding DNA: TGTGCCACCGCGGGGAGAAACACAGATACGCAGTATTTT.

The chain joins TRBV9 to TRBJ2-7; 10 nucleotides match TRBD2. The CDR3 spans 18 residues. V lost 0 bases and J lost 4; bases outside the gene matches: 13. Germline V gene sequence: CDR1 SGDLS, CDR2 YYNGEE. The chain's CDR3 is CASSVALWQRGGYYEQYF. In DNA form, the CDR3 reads TGTGCCAGCAGCGTAGCTCTATGGCAGCGGGGGGGCTATTACGAGCAGTACTTC.

This clonotype occurred a few times. This sequence joins TRBV4-3 and TRBJ2-1; D possibly corresponds to TRBD2 (5 bases). V was shortened by 0 bases and J by 3 bases, with 12 bases between the two germline ends. The CDR3 runs 16 residues. Germline V gene lookup returns CDR1 LGHNA and CDR2 YSLEER. The CDR3 DNA sequence: TGCGCCAGCAGCCAAGATCCTCCCGGGGACTACAATGAGCAGTTCTTC. It translates to CASSQDPPGDYNEQFF.

The rearrangement uses TRBV5-1 and TRBJ1-2, with D unclear. V lost 4 bases, J lost 6 bases, and 25 bases lay in between. Looked up from germline, CDR1 is SGHRS and CDR2 is YFSETQ. This CDR3 has 17 residues. The CDR3 region is CASSLERNKDKWNGYTF. CDR3 DNA sequence: TGCGCCAGCAGCCTGGAAAGGAACAAAGATAAGTGGAATGGCTACACCTTC.

This chain uses TRBV10-3 with TRBJ1-6; D not resolved. The germline V gene has CDR1 ENHRY and CDR2 SYGVKD. The V end was cut by 3 bases, the J end by 7 bases, with 13 bases between. The CDR3 totals 15 residues. The CDR3 coding sequence is TGTGCCATCAGTGACCGCGGAAAAGGCAATTCACCCCTCCACTTT. It translates to CAISDRGKGNSPLHF.

The V call is TRBV4-1, the J call TRBJ2-1; D is perhaps TRBD2 (6 bases). Trimming removed 8 bases from V and 6 bases from J, with 17 bases in between. The CDR3 runs 14 residues. CDR1 and CDR2 (germline): MGHRA, YSYEKL. CDR3 sequence reads: CASATGRGGNEQFF. In DNA form, the CDR3 reads TGCGCCAGCGCCACAGGCCGGGGAGGCAATGAGCAGTTCTTC.

This clonotype showed up just a few times. CDR3 in amino acids: CASSLLIADEQFF. The CDR3 DNA reads as TGTGCCAGCAGCCTGCTGATTGCGGATGAGCAGTTCTTC. This chain uses TRBV5-6 with TRBJ2-1; no firm D call. The CDR3 covers 13 residues. From germline, CDR1 is SGHDT and CDR2 YYEEEE. Trimming shortened V by 4 bases and J by 8 bases, and 13 bases separated the two germline ends.

J is TRBJ1-1 and V is TRBV7-6, with D possibly TRBD1 on 5 matching bases. The V gene's germline CDR1 is SGHVS and CDR2 FNYEAQ. The CDR3 consists of 13 residues. Trimming removed 5 bases at V and 1 base at J, with 8 bases between. DNA for the CDR3: TGTGCCAGCAGCCAGGACACGAACACTGAAGCTTTCTTT. It specifies CASSQDTNTEAFF.

The J gene is TRBJ2-7, the V gene TRBV4-3, with D perhaps matching TRBD1 or TRBD2 (5 bases each). The V end lost 0 bases, the J end lost 2 bases, and 17 bases lay between the germline ends. The CDR3 consists of 17 residues. The germline V gene has CDR1 LGHNA and CDR2 YSLEER. Here the CDR3 DNA reads TGCGCCAGCAGCCAAGAGGGGGTTTGGGACGGGGCCTACGAGCAGTACTTC. Residues: CASSQEGVWDGAYEQYF.

The chain couples TRBV20-1 to TRBJ1-4; 8 nucleotides align to TRBD1. Germline V gene data show CDR1 as DFQATT and CDR2 as SNEGSKA (reference sequence). The V gene end was trimmed by 4 bases and the J gene end by 7 bases; junction bases not matched to a gene: 5. CDR3 length: 13 residues. CDR3 sequence: CSATWTGTEKLFF. The CDR3 DNA is TGCAGTGCTACCTGGACAGGGACTGAAAAACTGTTTTTT.

V gene TRBV5-1 combines with J gene TRBJ2-5, with D perhaps assigned TRBD1 or TRBD2 (5 bases each). The CDR3 has 15 residues. Trimming took 0 bases from V and 5 from J, leaving 14 bases between them. CDR1 and CDR2 (germline): SGHRS, YFSETQ. CDR3 coding DNA: TGCGCCAGCAGCTTGGCGGGGCGCCTTGGGGAGACCCAGTACTTC. Protein: CASSLAGRLGETQYF.

The chain links TRBV20-1 to TRBJ2-7; 7 bases agree with TRBD2. The J segment lost 5 bases and the V segment lost 6 bases, leaving 7 bases of the junction unmatched. Looked up from germline, CDR1 is DFQATT and CDR2 is SNEGSKA (reference sequence). CDR3 size: 12 residues. The CDR3 bases are TGCAGTGCCCACCTACGGGGGGACGAGCAGTACTTC. Translated, it gives CSAHLRGDEQYF.

This clonotype has a count of ten or more. CDR3 sequence reads: CASSLGPASSYEQYF. The CDR3 nucleotides read TGCGCCAGCAGCTTAGGACCGGCAAGCTCCTACGAGCAGTACTTC. This chain connects TRBV5-1 to TRBJ2-7; D remains unclear. The CDR3 consists of 15 residues. Germline CDR1 and CDR2: SGHRS and YFSETQ. Deletions cut 2 bases from V and 0 bases from J, with 12 bases between. The full variable domain, rest sourced from reference TRBV5-1 and TRBJ2-7, is KAGVTQTPRYLIKTRGQQVTLSCSPISGHRSVSWYQQTPGQGLQFLFEYFSETQRNKGNFPGRFSGRQFSNSRSEMNVSTLELGDSALYLCASSLGPASSYEQYFGPGTRLTVT.

This clonotype was found a few times. The V call is TRBV12-5, the J call TRBJ2-2; a possible D gene is TRBD1 (5 bases). The CDR3 is made up of 14 amino acids. Germline CDR1 is LGHNT and CDR2 is FRNRAP. Trimming cost V 3 bases and J 5 bases, with 10 bases left between them. The CDR3 spells CASGFGAETGELFF. CDR3 bases: TGTGCTAGTGGTTTTGGGGCGGAGACCGGGGAGCTGTTTTTT.

The chain employs TRBV12-3 or TRBV12-4 and TRBJ1-2; D is perhaps TRBD1 (6 bases). This CDR3 contains 15 residues. The V gene lost 6 bases and the J gene lost 4 bases, with 18 bases spanning the gap. The CDR3 protein is CASSLRGASGYGYTF. Here the CDR3 DNA reads TGTGCCAGCAGCTTGCGGGGGGCATCTGGCTATGGCTACACCTTC.

The V gene is TRBV6-5, the J gene TRBJ1-1; D gene uncertain. V lost 2 bases and J 0 bases, leaving 10 bases between the germline ends. Looked up from germline, CDR1 is MNHEY and CDR2 is SVGAGI. CDR3 length: 15 residues. Here the CDR3 reads CASSYTAGMNTEAFF. The CDR3 DNA follows: TGTGCCAGCAGTTACACGGCGGGGATGAACACTGAAGCTTTCTTT.

This chain links TRBV13 with TRBJ1-1; 9 bases map to TRBD1. CDR1 is PRHDT and CDR2 is FYEKMQ in the germline V gene (reference sequence). J was trimmed by 4 bases and V by 7 bases; bases with no gene match: 1. The CDR3 contains 12 residues. CDR3 in amino acids: CASNRGPTEAFF. CDR3 sequence (DNA): TGTGCCAGCAACAGGGGGCCCACTGAAGCTTTCTTT.

The J gene is TRBJ1-2, the V gene TRBV7-6, with D possibly TRBD1 on 5 matching bases. The germline V gene encodes CDR1 SGHVS and CDR2 FNYEAQ. V gave up 5 bases and J gave up 6 bases, with 19 bases separating them. The CDR3 extends over 15 amino acids. Here the CDR3 reads CASSQSRGNIHGYTF. The CDR3 coding sequence is TGTGCCAGCAGCCAATCCCGGGGCAATATCCATGGCTACACCTTC.

In DNA form, the CDR3 reads TGTGCCAGCAGCTTAGATGACCCCCGGGGGCTCGGCTACGAGCAGTACGTC. It codes for CASSLDDPRGLGYEQYV. The gene calls are TRBV11-2 and TRBJ2-7, with D perhaps matching TRBD1 or TRBD2 (6 bases each). V was shortened by 0 bases and J by 3 bases, with 18 bases between the two germline ends. Germline-derived CDR1 and CDR2 are SGHAT and FQNNGV. The CDR3 runs 17 residues.

This clonotype was counted a few times. The chain uses TRBV20-1 and TRBJ2-1; the D is unclear. The ends were cut back, 3 bases at V and 6 bases at J, with 9 bases in the middle. This CDR3 has 12 residues. Germline assignment: CDR1 DFQATT and CDR2 SNEGSKA (reference sequence). The CDR3 loop is CSASRDFNEQFF. As DNA, the CDR3 is TGCAGTGCTAGTCGAGATTTCAATGAGCAGTTCTTC.

This clonotype was observed a handful of times. The V call is TRBV7-9, the J call TRBJ2-7; no reliable D call. The germline CDR1 and CDR2 sequences are SEHNR and FQNEAQ (reference sequence). This CDR3 has 13 residues. V gave up 7 bases and J gave up 0 bases, with 10 bases separating them. The chain's CDR3 is CASTTPGSYEQYF. The CDR3 DNA follows: TGTGCCAGCACCACACCGGGCTCCTACGAGCAGTACTTC. Using reference TRBV7-9 and TRBJ2-7 for the parts outside the CDR3, the full variable domain is DTGVSQNPRHKITKRGQNVTFRCDPISEHNRLYWYRQTLGQGPEFLTYFQNEAQLEKSRLLSDRFSAERPKGSFSTLEIQRTEQGDSAMYLCASTTPGSYEQYFGPGTRLTVT.

This clonotype was observed a handful of times. This sequence joins TRBV6-6 and TRBJ2-3; TRBD2 matches at 10 bases. J was trimmed by 2 bases and V by 5 bases; bases with no gene match: 7. The CDR3 is 16 amino acids. Germline V gene lookup returns CDR1 MNHNY and CDR2 SVGAGI (reference sequence). DNA of the CDR3: TGTGCCAGCAGTCGAAGCGGGGGGGCGACCACAGATACGCAGTATTTT. Its protein product is CASSRSGGATTDTQYF.

The chain links TRBV20-1 to TRBJ1-1; D unresolved. The germline CDR1 and CDR2 sequences are DFQATT and SNEGSKA (reference sequence). This CDR3 has 14 residues. Trimming removed 1 base at V and 2 bases at J, with 11 bases between. CDR3 bases: TGCAGTGCTAGAGGACGAGAGATCAACACTGAAGCTTTCTTT. Amino acids: CSARGREINTEAFF.

This chain uses TRBV15 with TRBJ2-1; possibly TRBD1 for D (6 bases). This CDR3 is 13 amino acids long. Trimming stripped 3 bases from V and 10 bases from J, with 13 bases between. Germline values: CDR1 LNHNV, CDR2 YYDKDF (reference sequence). In nucleotides, the CDR3 is TGTGCCACCAGCAGTGAGCCGGGACAAGAGCAGTTCTTC. This translates into CATSSEPGQEQFF.

This clonotype occurred a few times. The rearrangement uses TRBV12-3 or TRBV12-4 and TRBJ2-3, with D maybe TRBD1 (5 bases). Trimming removed 3 bases from V and 7 bases from J, with 14 bases in between. CDR3 length: 14 amino acids. CDR3 region: CASSFLTGGHTQYF. For the CDR3, the DNA is TGTGCCAGCAGTTTTCTTACAGGTGGACATACGCAGTATTTT.

This clonotype was detected a few times. This chain uses TRBV5-1 with TRBJ1-1; D gene uncertain. Trimming stripped 7 bases from V and 3 bases from J, with 16 bases between. The CDR3 is 14 residues long. Per germline, CDR1 SGHRS and CDR2 YFSETQ. The chain's CDR3 is CASGPREGDTEAFF. The CDR3, as DNA: TGCGCCAGCGGACCTAGGGAGGGCGACACTGAAGCTTTCTTT.

This clonotype was recorded at least ten times. This chain uses TRBV5-1 with TRBJ1-5, with D maybe TRBD1 (6 bases). The length of the CDR3 is 13 residues. From germline, CDR1 is SGHRS and CDR2 YFSETQ. Trimming removed 7 bases at V and 3 bases at J, with 11 bases between. CDR3 sequence: CASAQGFNQPQHF. Here the CDR3 DNA reads TGCGCCAGCGCCCAGGGGTTCAATCAGCCCCAGCATTTT.

The genes are TRBV14 and TRBJ2-7, with D possibly being TRBD1 or TRBD2 (5 bases each). The germline V gene has CDR1 SGHDN and CDR2 FVKESK. V was clipped by 3 bases and J by 2 bases, with 11 bases between them. The CDR3 consists of 14 residues. CDR3 sequence (DNA): TGTGCCAGCAGCCATGGGACCGTGACCTACGAGCAGTACTTC. As protein: CASSHGTVTYEQYF.

V is TRBV6-2 or TRBV6-3 and J is TRBJ2-5; weak D call: TRBD1 (6 bases). CDR3 length: 12 residues. V was shortened by 8 bases and J by 3 bases, with 10 bases between the two germline ends. Germline V gene lookup returns CDR1 MNHEY and CDR2 SVGEGT. CDR3 sequence: CASDNREETQYF. CDR3 nucleotides: TGTGCCAGCGATAACAGGGAAGAGACCCAGTACTTC.